Below are 2 T cell receptor beta chains sequenced from a single sample in a study of type 1 regulatory T cells. These receptors' antigens are unknown. TCRdb analysed the reads with MiXCR anew, one entry per CDR3 protein. The sample has about 65,000 distinct CDR3 sequences; around 49% are singletons. The sequenced sample consisted of cultured non-Tr1 T cells, either the whole culture or a sorted T cell fraction (not recorded which). Receptors were obtained from a human donor in good health.

About this clonotype itself: A junction boundary mismatches the germline segment, possibly from a read error. The CDR3 region is CAISFPSGGAWEQYF. CDR3 nucleotide sequence: TGTGCCATCAGTTTCCCTAGCGGGGGGGCTTGGGAGCAGTACTTC. The chain has TRBV28 and TRBJ2-7; 12 bases map to TRBD2. The CDR3 spans 15 residues. Germline V gene data show CDR1 as MDHEN and CDR2 as SYDVKM.

The V and J genes are TRBV2 and TRBJ2-7, with 7 nucleotides matching TRBD1. The germline gives CDR1 SNHLY, CDR2 FYNNEI. The CDR3 totals 12 residues. V shed 6 bases and J 7 bases; nucleotides not matched to a gene: 6. The CDR3 nucleotides read TGTGCCAGCAGCCAACAGGGGTTAGAGCAGTACTTC. It translates to CASSQQGLEQYF. Full variable domain (outside the CDR3, taken from reference TRBV2 and TRBJ2-7): EPEVTQTPSHQVTQMGQEVILRCVPISNHLYFYWYRQILGQKVEFLVSFYNNEISEKSEIFDDQFSVERPDGSNFTLKIRSTKLEDSAMYFCASSQQGLEQYFGPGTRLTVT.